Listed here are 23 T cell receptor beta chains from one sample, sequenced in a study of T cells in localized non-small cell lung cancer. TCRdb's table, derived via immunoSEQ multiplex PCR, lists solely in-frame clones and lacks some. This table has 24,000 or so clones, about nine tenths appearing once. Sample: peripheral blood, taken before any cancer treatment. These receptors originate from a woman aged 40 to 75 with stage I lung adenocarcinoma.

The chain joins TRBV18 to TRBJ2-4, with D possibly being TRBD2 (5 bases). The CDR3 has 12 amino acids. Trimming left V 6 bases short and J 8 bases short, with 11 bases between. The germline CDR1 and CDR2 sequences are KGHSH and LQKENI. CDR3 nucleotide sequence: TGTGCCAGCTCCCCCCGGGGAGACATTCAGTACTTC. This encodes CASSPRGDIQYF. The variable domain in full, completed from reference TRBV18 and TRBJ2-4, reads NAGVMQNPRHLVRRRGQEARLRCSPMKGHSHVYWYRQLPEEGLKFMVYLQKENIIDESGMPKERFSAEFPKEGPSILRIQQVVRGDSAAYFCASSPRGDIQYFGAGTRLSVL.

The V gene is TRBV12-1, the J gene TRBJ2-7. TRBV12-1 is assigned pseudogene status. The CDR3 loop spans 14 amino acids. This CDR3 reads CASSFEGSSYEQYF. As DNA, the CDR3 is TGTGCCAGCAGCTTTGAAGGTAGCTCCTACGAGCAGTACTTC.

With respect to this clone: This sample also contains other DNA sequences that code for the same CDR3. J is TRBJ1-5 and V is TRBV28; D ambiguous. V lost 4 bases and J 7 bases, leaving 11 bases between the germline ends. This CDR3 region has 13 residues. CDR1 and CDR2 from the germline V gene are MDHEN and SYDVKM. CDR3 coding DNA: TGTGCCAGCAGTTCCAACCAGTACCAGCCCCAGCATTTT. This codes for CASSSNQYQPQHF. The full variable domain, its missing parts supplied by reference TRBV28 and TRBJ1-5, is DVKVTQSSRYLVKRTGEKVFLECVQDMDHENMFWYRQDPGLGLRLIYFSYDVKMKEKGDIPEGYSVSREKKERFSLILESASTNQTSMYLCASSSNQYQPQHFGDGTRLSIL.

The rearrangement links TRBV28 to TRBJ2-1, with a weak D call TRBD2 (6 bases). V was trimmed by 3 bases and J by 7 bases, leaving 16 bases between them. The germline gives CDR1 MDHEN, CDR2 SYDVKM. The CDR3 runs to 15 residues. CDR3 DNA: TGTGCCAGCAGTTTTGGAGGGAGTCAATCGAATGAGCAGTTCTTC. Translation gives CASSFGGSQSNEQFF.

J is TRBJ2-5 and V is TRBV19; 10 nucleotides agree with TRBD2. Germline lookup yields CDR1 LNHDA and CDR2 SQIVND (reference sequence). The V gene end was trimmed by 5 bases and the J gene end by 2 bases; junction bases not matched to a gene: 8. The CDR3 totals 16 residues. CDR3 amino acids: CASSPSGRGSQETQYF. CDR3 bases: TGTGCCAGTAGTCCCAGCGGGAGGGGATCTCAAGAGACCCAGTACTTC.

J is TRBJ1-5 and V is TRBV28; no clear D gene. The V gene's germline CDR1 is MDHEN and CDR2 SYDVKM. Trimming pared 0 bases from V and 0 bases from J, leaving 3 bases between. The CDR3 has 14 amino acids. CDR3 sequence: CASSLWGSNQPQHF. CDR3 DNA: TGTGCCAGCAGTTTATGGGGTAGCAATCAGCCCCAGCATTTT.

The gene calls are TRBV28 and TRBJ2-2; either TRBD1 or TRBD2 may fit D (6 bases each). The germline V and J ends were trimmed by 4 bases and 4 bases, with 13 bases remaining between them. The CDR3 has 15 residues. Germline lookup yields CDR1 MDHEN and CDR2 SYDVKM. The DNA for the CDR3 is TGTGCCAGCAGTTACCCGGGGGCGGGCACCGGGGAGCTGTTTTTT. Translated, it gives CASSYPGAGTGELFF. Variable domain in full (rest from reference TRBV28 and TRBJ2-2): DVKVTQSSRYLVKRTGEKVFLECVQDMDHENMFWYRQDPGLGLRLIYFSYDVKMKEKGDIPEGYSVSREKKERFSLILESASTNQTSMYLCASSYPGAGTGELFFGEGSRLTVL.

In this sample, this clone turned up once. This sequence joins TRBV10-3 and TRBJ2-5; D might be TRBD2 (6 bases). Trimming cost V 8 bases and J 4 bases, with 17 bases left between them. The CDR3 runs to 14 residues. From germline, CDR1 is ENHRY and CDR2 SYGVKD. CDR3 protein: CAIRDSTQSETQYF. Written as DNA, the CDR3 is TGTGCCATCCGGGACTCCACCCAGTCAGAGACCCAGTACTTC.

The chain couples TRBV6-5 to TRBJ1-2; tentatively, D is TRBD1 (5 bases). Germline V gene lookup returns CDR1 MNHEY and CDR2 SVGAGI. The CDR3 is 14 residues long. The V and J ends lost 6 bases and 5 bases respectively, with 16 bases between them. The CDR3 loop is CASSTPDTSYGYTF. CDR3 DNA: TGTGCCAGCAGCACACCGGACACCTCATATGGCTACACCTTC.

This chain connects TRBV19 to TRBJ2-7, with 7 bases matching TRBD1. The trim removed 3 bases at V and 6 bases at J, leaving 5 bases unmatched. Germline values: CDR1 LNHDA, CDR2 SQIVND (reference sequence). The CDR3 totals 13 residues. The CDR3 loop is CASSISDRTEQYF. The CDR3, as DNA: TGTGCCAGTAGTATCTCGGACAGGACCGAGCAGTACTTC.

The chain has TRBV19 and TRBJ1-5; D may be TRBD1 (5 bases). V gave up 7 bases and J gave up 6 bases, with 13 bases separating them. Germline V gives CDR1 LNHDA, CDR2 SQIVND (reference sequence). The CDR3 is 13 amino acids. This CDR3 is CASKVGGCQPQHF. The DNA for the CDR3 is TGTGCCAGTAAGGTCGGGGGGTGTCAGCCCCAGCATTTT.

This chain connects TRBV7-2 to TRBJ2-3; 8 bases are a match to TRBD2. V was clipped by 7 bases and J by 1 base; unmatched bases: 7. Germline CDR1 reads SGHTA; CDR2 reads FQGNSA. The CDR3 sequence is 15 residues long. CDR3 loop: CASTSDSGGTDTQYF. The CDR3 DNA is TGTGCCAGCACTAGCGATAGCGGGGGCACAGATACGCAGTATTTT.

The rearrangement links TRBV11-2 to TRBJ2-2; 7 nucleotides agree with TRBD2. Trimming took 0 bases from V and 1 from J; bases not matched to a gene: 8. CDR1 is SGHAT, CDR2 FQNNGV, per germline. This CDR3 comprises 18 residues. This CDR3 reads CASSLDPVLAENTGELFF. CDR3 DNA: TGTGCCAGCAGCTTAGACCCAGTTCTAGCGGAGAACACCGGGGAGCTGTTTTTT.

V is TRBV30 and J is TRBJ1-4; 7 positions match TRBD1. The CDR3 length is 15 residues. Per germline, CDR1 GTSNPN and CDR2 SVGIG (reference sequence). Trimming took 1 base from V and 5 from J; bases not matched to a gene: 7. In DNA, the CDR3 is TGTGCCTGGAGTGCTTACAGGGGTATGAATGAAAAACTGTTTTTT. Translated, it gives CAWSAYRGMNEKLFF.

The chain carries TRBV28 and TRBJ2-7; the match to TRBD2 covers 9 bases. Germline loops: CDR1 MDHEN, CDR2 SYDVKM. This CDR3 spans 14 amino acids. V lost 8 bases, J lost 2 bases, and 7 bases stayed unmatched. This chain's CDR3 is CASQSSGTPYEQYF. The CDR3 DNA reads TGTGCCAGCCAATCTAGCGGGACCCCCTACGAGCAGTACTTC. The variable domain in full, with the rest retrieved from reference TRBV28 and TRBJ2-7, is DVKVTQSSRYLVKRTGEKVFLECVQDMDHENMFWYRQDPGLGLRLIYFSYDVKMKEKGDIPEGYSVSREKKERFSLILESASTNQTSMYLCASQSSGTPYEQYFGPGTRLTVT.

The chain employs TRBV7-9 and TRBJ2-2; unclear D gene. The CDR3 is 13 residues long. CDR1 and CDR2 (germline): SEHNR, FQNEAQ (reference sequence). The V end was cut by 3 bases, the J end by 8 bases, with 10 bases between. The CDR3 spells CASSFGVGGELFF. The CDR3 DNA reads TGTGCCAGCAGCTTCGGAGTAGGGGGGGAGCTGTTTTTT.

The chain has TRBV10-3 and TRBJ2-7; no clear D gene. Between the trimmed V and J ends, which lost 10 bases and 0 bases, there was a span of 13 bases. CDR1 and CDR2 from the germline V gene are ENHRY and SYGVKD. The CDR3 extends over 13 amino acids. Written as DNA, the CDR3 is TGTGCCAGCCAAAGACCTAGCTCCTACGAGCAGTACTTC. It specifies CASQRPSSYEQYF.

J is TRBJ1-1 and V is TRBV28; tentative D call: TRBD1 (5 bases). CDR1 MDHEN and CDR2 SYDVKM come from the germline V gene. V dropped 6 bases and J dropped 2 bases, with 10 bases sitting between them. The CDR3 is 13 residues long. CDR3 residues: CASRTGANTEAFF. DNA of the CDR3: TGTGCCAGCAGGACTGGGGCTAACACTGAAGCTTTCTTT.

This chain links TRBV7-9 with TRBJ1-1; tentative D call: TRBD1 (6 bases). The CDR3 covers 16 residues. The germline CDR1 and CDR2 sequences are SEHNR and FQNEAQ (reference sequence). V lost 5 bases to trimming and J lost 0 bases, with 16 bases between them. As DNA, the CDR3 is TGTGCCAGCAGCCTCACCTTCACAGGGATGAACACTGAAGCTTTCTTT. Its protein product is CASSLTFTGMNTEAFF.

The chain employs TRBV28 and TRBJ2-2, with 11 bases aligning to TRBD1. This CDR3 has 14 residues. V trimming: 7 bases; J trimming: 7 bases; junction bases outside the gene matches: 5. Looked up from germline, CDR1 is MDHEN and CDR2 is SYDVKM. In nucleotides, the CDR3 is TGTGCCAGCATGGACAGGGGGCGAGTCGGGGAGCTGTTTTTT. Amino acid sequence: CASMDRGRVGELFF. The complete variable domain, with remaining parts taken from reference TRBV28 and TRBJ2-2, reads DVKVTQSSRYLVKRTGEKVFLECVQDMDHENMFWYRQDPGLGLRLIYFSYDVKMKEKGDIPEGYSVSREKKERFSLILESASTNQTSMYLCASMDRGRVGELFFGEGSRLTVL.

The chain joins TRBV7-9 to TRBJ2-1; D may match TRBD1 or TRBD2 (5 bases each). The germline CDR1 and CDR2 sequences are SEHNR and FQNEAQ (reference sequence). V gave up 7 bases and J gave up 7 bases, with 20 bases separating them. This CDR3 spans 15 amino acids. CDR3: CASTSGAGRANEQFF. CDR3 nucleotide sequence: TGTGCCAGCACCTCCGGCGCGGGCAGGGCGAATGAGCAGTTCTTC. The full variable domain, with the rest looked up from reference TRBV7-9 and TRBJ2-1, is DTGVSQNPRHKITKRGQNVTFRCDPISEHNRLYWYRQTLGQGPEFLTYFQNEAQLEKSRLLSDRFSAERPKGSFSTLEIQRTEQGDSAMYLCASTSGAGRANEQFFGPGTRLTVL.

This chain uses TRBV4-3 with TRBJ1-5, with 7 nucleotides matching TRBD1. Germline assignment: CDR1 LGHNA and CDR2 YSLEER. Trimming took 0 bases from V and 5 from J; bases not matched to a gene: 16. The length of the CDR3 is 19 residues. CDR3 amino acids: CASSQDRVKDQGGHQPQHF. DNA of the CDR3: TGCGCCAGCAGCCAAGACAGGGTAAAAGACCAAGGGGGCCATCAGCCCCAGCATTTT.

The rearrangement uses TRBV7-2 and TRBJ1-3; TRBD1 is a possible D gene (5 bases). Trimming took 5 bases from V and 0 from J, leaving 8 bases between them. This CDR3 has 14 residues. Germline CDR1 SGHTA, CDR2 FQGNSA. For the CDR3, the DNA is TGTGCCAGCAGCCAGCAGGGCTCTGGAAACACCATATATTTT. Translated, it gives CASSQQGSGNTIYF.